Below are 31 T cell receptor beta chains sequenced from a single sample in a study of T cell repertoires in cytomegalovirus infection. No antigen is known for these receptors. TCRdb re-called the reads with MiXCR, one entry per CDR3 protein. The sample records over 250,000 distinct CDR3 sequences, 22% being singletons. Sequenced material: cultured PBMCs, taken from culture after CMV antigen stimulation. These receptors were obtained from a human donor in good health (CMV status not recorded). Some clones in this sample may be carry-over from other donors' samples.

This sequence joins TRBV5-6 and TRBJ2-2, with unresolved D. CDR3 size: 14 residues. From germline, CDR1 is SGHDT and CDR2 YYEEEE. V shed 2 bases and J shed 4 bases, with 9 bases lying between them. CDR3 coding DNA: TGTGCCAGCAGCTTTCTAGTTCCCACCGGGGAGCTGTTTTTT. Amino acid sequence: CASSFLVPTGELFF.

This clonotype was counted only a few times. The chain couples TRBV7-6 to TRBJ2-3; no clear D. V lost 7 bases to trimming and J lost 6 bases, with 14 bases between them. The CDR3 contains 13 residues. CDR1 and CDR2 (germline): SGHVS, FNYEAQ. Here the CDR3 reads CASTFSNEDTQYF. In DNA, the CDR3 is TGTGCCAGCACCTTCTCTAATGAGGATACGCAGTATTTT.

The chain employs TRBV12-3 or TRBV12-4 and TRBJ1-5, with 7 bases that match TRBD1. With 1 base clipped from V and 5 bases from J, the junction kept 11 bases outside the gene matches. The CDR3 contains 17 residues. The CDR3 loop reads CASSLGDRQGTDQPQHF. In DNA, the CDR3 is TGTGCCAGCAGTTTAGGGGACCGACAGGGCACCGATCAGCCCCAGCATTTT.

In this sample, this clonotype turned up once. The chain carries TRBV7-9 and TRBJ2-1; D is undetermined. V was cut by 5 bases and J by 0 bases, with 17 bases left in between. The CDR3 consists of 17 residues. CDR1 SEHNR and CDR2 FQNEAQ come from the germline V gene (reference sequence). The CDR3 loop is CASSRPKNSGSYNEQFF. CDR3 DNA sequence: TGTGCCAGCAGCCGACCGAAGAACAGTGGCTCCTACAATGAGCAGTTCTTC.

Turning to this clonotype: The germline gene is not matched at one end of the junction; a read error may be the cause. The chain uses TRBV7-2 and TRBJ2-3; either TRBD1 or TRBD2 may supply D (6 bases each). CDR1 and CDR2 from the germline V gene are SGHTA and FQGNSA. The CDR3 length is 15 residues. The CDR3 region has the DNA TGTGCCAGCAGCTTAGGGGGGGCTTCCACAGATACGCAGTGTTTT. Translation: CASSLGGASTDTQCF.

This clonotype has more than one count but fewer than ten. This chain connects TRBV19 to TRBJ1-2; perhaps TRBD1 as D (5 bases). The CDR3 has 14 amino acids. Trimming took 3 bases from V and 2 from J, leaving 10 bases between them. CDR1 is LNHDA, CDR2 SQIVND, per germline (reference sequence). CDR3 sequence: CASSMGRVNYGYTF. The CDR3 bases are TGTGCCAGTAGTATGGGACGGGTAAACTATGGCTACACCTTC.

This chain links TRBV11-2 with TRBJ2-1, with D unresolved. V was pared by 3 bases and J by 5 bases, with 11 bases between. Germline assignment: CDR1 SGHAT and CDR2 FQNNGV. The CDR3 totals 14 residues. The CDR3: CASSLSVPDNEQFF. Here the CDR3 DNA reads TGTGCCAGCAGCTTGTCAGTCCCCGACAATGAGCAGTTCTTC.

A few counts support this clonotype. This chain connects TRBV20-1 to TRBJ2-1; the match to TRBD2 covers 9 bases. The CDR3 contains 17 residues. V lost 2 bases to trimming and J lost 1 base; unmatched junction nucleotides: 9. Per the germline V gene, CDR1 is DFQATT and CDR2 is SNEGSKA (reference sequence). The CDR3 sequence: CSARTIGLATSYNEQFF. CDR3 sequence (DNA): TGCAGTGCTAGAACTATTGGACTAGCGACATCCTACAATGAGCAGTTCTTC.

This clonotype was seen at least ten times. The gene calls are TRBV7-2 and TRBJ1-5, with D maybe TRBD1 (6 bases). V was shortened by 5 bases and J by 8 bases, with 13 bases between the two germline ends. From germline, CDR1 is SGHTA and CDR2 FQGNSA. CDR3 length: 13 residues. The CDR3 region is CASSPGASEPQHF. Here the CDR3 DNA reads TGTGCCAGCAGCCCAGGGGCCTCTGAGCCCCAGCATTTT.

The V and J genes are TRBV24-1 and TRBJ2-1; maybe TRBD1 (5 bases). In germline, CDR1 is KGHDR, CDR2 SFDVKD. The CDR3 covers 13 residues. Between the trimmed V and J ends, which lost 6 bases and 9 bases, there was a span of 14 bases. The CDR3 sequence: CATSNTGFSEQFF. For the CDR3, the DNA is TGTGCCACCAGTAATACAGGATTCTCTGAGCAGTTCTTC.

Many counts were recorded for this clonotype. The J gene is TRBJ1-6, the V gene TRBV7-2; 10 bases fit TRBD1. The CDR3 contains 15 residues. Germline assignment: CDR1 SGHTA and CDR2 FQGNSA. V dropped 4 bases and J dropped 9; count of bases not matched to a gene: 6. Written as DNA, the CDR3 is TGTGCCAGCAGCTCCCGACAGGGGGCCGGTTCACCCCTCCACTTT. It encodes CASSSRQGAGSPLHF.

This clonotype was picked up a small number of times. This chain uses TRBV24-1 with TRBJ2-1; 9 bases fit TRBD1. From germline, CDR1 is KGHDR and CDR2 SFDVKD. CDR3 size: 18 residues. V shed 2 bases and J 0 bases; nucleotides not matched to a gene: 7. For the CDR3, the DNA is TGTGCCACCAGTGATTCGGGACAGGGAAGTTTCTCCTACAATGAGCAGTTCTTC. It specifies CATSDSGQGSFSYNEQFF.

This clonotype was recorded a few times. This CDR3 reads CASSLAQSPDTQYF. In DNA form, the CDR3 reads TGTGCCAGCAGCTTAGCGCAGTCCCCAGATACGCAGTATTTT. The chain has TRBV7-9 and TRBJ2-3; D gene unclear. The germline V and J ends were trimmed by 0 bases and 4 bases, with 8 bases remaining between them. The CDR3 runs to 14 residues. From germline, CDR1 is SEHNR and CDR2 FQNEAQ (reference sequence). The whole variable domain, filled in from reference TRBV7-9 and TRBJ2-3, reads DTGVSQNPRHKITKRGQNVTFRCDPISEHNRLYWYRQTLGQGPEFLTYFQNEAQLEKSRLLSDRFSAERPKGSFSTLEIQRTEQGDSAMYLCASSLAQSPDTQYFGPGTRLTVL.

Ten or more counts support this clonotype. The V and J genes are TRBV27 and TRBJ2-3; D is ambiguous. Germline V lookup: CDR1 MNHEY, CDR2 SMNVEV (reference sequence). This CDR3 has 14 residues. Trimming left V 3 bases short and J 2 bases short, with 9 bases between. CDR3 nucleotide sequence: TGTGCCAGCAGTTTTCTAAGGGACACAGATACGCAGTATTTT. It is translated as CASSFLRDTDTQYF.

This clonotype was seen ten or more times. This chain joins TRBV7-2 and TRBJ2-2; 13 nucleotides line up with TRBD2. CDR1 and CDR2 (germline): SGHTA, FQGNSA. V trimming: 3 bases; J trimming: 4 bases; junction bases outside the gene matches: 5. The CDR3 loop spans 17 amino acids. The CDR3, as DNA: TGTGCCAGCAGCTTTTCCGGACTAGCGGGAGCCACCGGGGAGCTGTTTTTT. Translation: CASSFSGLAGATGELFF.

This clonotype has more than one count but fewer than ten. The chain recombines TRBV6-2 or TRBV6-3 with TRBJ2-1; weak D call: TRBD2 (6 bases). The CDR3 is 16 amino acids. The V end lost 5 bases, the J end lost 0 bases, and 14 bases lay between the germline ends. The germline gives CDR1 MNHEY, CDR2 SVGEGT. The CDR3 here is CASSEIAVSSYNEQFF. CDR3 bases: TGTGCCAGCAGTGAAATAGCGGTGAGCTCCTACAATGAGCAGTTCTTC.

In this sample, this clonotype turned up a few times. The chain is built from TRBV6-2 or TRBV6-3 and TRBJ2-7, with D tentatively TRBD2 (6 bases). Looked up from germline, CDR1 is MNHEY and CDR2 is SVGEGT. V dropped 6 bases and J dropped 2 bases, with 20 bases sitting between them. CDR3 length: 16 residues. CDR3 in amino acids: CASSPLPGSITYEQYV. Written as DNA, the CDR3 is TGTGCCAGCAGCCCCCTCCCCGGGAGTATTACCTACGAGCAGTACGTC.

The V gene is TRBV14, the J gene TRBJ1-2; no firm D call. Per germline, CDR1 SGHDN and CDR2 FVKESK. Trimming cost V 1 base and J 4 bases, with 4 bases left between them. The CDR3 is made up of 12 amino acids. The CDR3: CASSQVSYGYTF. The CDR3 DNA reads TGTGCCAGCAGCCAAGTGTCCTATGGCTACACCTTC.

This chain connects TRBV11-3 to TRBJ2-2; D is unresolved. The CDR3 loop spans 15 amino acids. The V and J ends lost 0 bases and 1 base respectively, with 6 bases between them. Germline V CDR1 and CDR2: SGHNT, YENEEA. Written as DNA, the CDR3 is TGTGCCAGCAGCTTAGATTCGGTGAACACCGGGGAGCTGTTTTTT. This translates into CASSLDSVNTGELFF. Filled out from reference TRBV11-3 and TRBJ2-2, the complete variable domain reads EAGVVQSPRYKIIEKKQPVAFWCNPISGHNTLYWYLQNLGQGPELLIRYENEEAVDDSQLPKDRFSAERLKGVDSTLKIQPAELGDSAVYLCASSLDSVNTGELFFGEGSRLTVL.

The chain links TRBV4-1 to TRBJ2-7; the D is unclear. CDR1 is MGHRA and CDR2 is YSYEKL in the germline V gene. The CDR3 contains 16 residues. The ends were cut back, 0 bases at V and 0 bases at J, with 12 bases in the middle. In nucleotides, the CDR3 is TGCGCCAGCAGCCAAGAGAGAGTCTTAGGCTCCTACGAGCAGTACTTC. The encoded protein is CASSQERVLGSYEQYF.

In its sample, this clonotype was seen a few times. This chain links TRBV15 with TRBJ1-1; the D is unclear. The CDR3 covers 15 residues. Looked up from germline, CDR1 is LNHNV and CDR2 is YYDKDF (reference sequence). V was cut by 7 bases and J by 1 base, with 16 bases left in between. CDR3 region: CATTSERAWNTEAFF. CDR3 sequence (DNA): TGTGCCACCACTTCTGAGAGGGCTTGGAACACTGAAGCTTTCTTT.

This clonotype has a count of ten or more. J is TRBJ1-2 and V is TRBV7-2; 7 bases align to TRBD1. The CDR3 contains 13 residues. Germline values: CDR1 SGHTA, CDR2 FQGNSA. The V gene end was trimmed by 4 bases and the J gene end by 5 bases; junction bases not matched to a gene: 4. This CDR3 is CASSSGTAYGYTF. DNA of the CDR3: TGTGCCAGCAGCTCCGGGACAGCATATGGCTACACCTTC.

Many counts were recorded for this clonotype. The CDR3 DNA is TGTGCCAGCAGCCCCCAGGAGTCAGATACGCAGTATTTT. Translation: CASSPQESDTQYF. The chain uses TRBV7-3 and TRBJ2-3; D remains unclear. CDR1 and CDR2 (germline): SGHTA, FQGTGA. V lost 5 bases and J 4 bases, leaving 10 bases between the germline ends. The CDR3 is 13 residues long.

In its sample, this clonotype was seen a few times. This chain links TRBV4-1 with TRBJ1-1; tentative D call: TRBD1 (6 bases). This CDR3 is built from 16 residues. Germline CDR1 is MGHRA and CDR2 is YSYEKL. The V end lost 4 bases, the J end lost 6 bases, and 21 bases lay between the germline ends. CDR3 DNA sequence: TGCGCCAGCAGCCGGGCAGGGGAAGGTTGGAGAGCTGAAGCTTTCTTT. It is translated as CASSRAGEGWRAEAFF.

The chain links TRBV13 to TRBJ1-1; the D is unclear. The germline V and J ends were trimmed by 5 bases and 10 bases, with 11 bases remaining between them. The CDR3 is made up of 11 amino acids. Germline CDR1 reads PRHDT; CDR2 reads FYEKMQ (reference sequence). The CDR3 nucleotides read TGTGCCAGCAGCAACGACATGATAGCTTTCTTT. Amino acids: CASSNDMIAFF.

This clonotype was seen repeatedly, ten times or more. The chain uses TRBV7-2 and TRBJ1-6, with TRBD1 as a possible D gene (6 bases). This CDR3 spans 15 amino acids. CDR1 is SGHTA and CDR2 is FQGNSA in the germline V gene. Trimming took 2 bases from V and 10 from J, leaving 15 bases between them. The CDR3 nucleotides read TGTGCCAGCAGCTTAACAGGGAGCGTTGGATCACCCCTCCACTTT. As protein: CASSLTGSVGSPLHF.

In this sample, this clonotype turned up many times. The chain carries TRBV10-3 and TRBJ1-5, with unresolved D. The germline V gene has CDR1 ENHRY and CDR2 SYGVKD. V was trimmed by 0 bases and J by 1 base, leaving 1 base between them. This CDR3 contains 13 residues. The CDR3 DNA sequence: TGTGCCATCAGTGAGTCGAGCAATCAGCCCCAGCATTTT. Protein product: CAISESSNQPQHF.

This clonotype was counted between two and nine times. The J gene is TRBJ1-5, the V gene TRBV19; 9 bases fit TRBD1. V trimming: 5 bases; J trimming: 6 bases; junction bases outside the gene matches: 8. The V gene's germline CDR1 is LNHDA and CDR2 SQIVND (reference sequence). The CDR3 totals 15 residues. CDR3 region: CASSVRTGDPQPQHF. CDR3 coding DNA: TGTGCCAGTAGTGTTCGGACAGGGGATCCTCAGCCCCAGCATTTT.

The chain couples TRBV11-3 to TRBJ2-2; 14 bases align to TRBD2. J was trimmed by 6 bases and V by 3 bases; bases with no gene match: 6. From germline, CDR1 is SGHNT and CDR2 YENEEA. CDR3 size: 17 residues. The CDR3 DNA sequence: TGTGCCAGCAGCTTCGGGACTAGCGGGAGAATCTCCGGGGAGCTGTTTTTT. Translating it yields CASSFGTSGRISGELFF.

The J gene is TRBJ2-5, the V gene TRBV28, with D hard to call. From germline, CDR1 is MDHEN and CDR2 SYDVKM. With 6 bases removed from V and 7 bases from J, the gap between germline ends came to 9 bases. This CDR3 is built from 11 residues. CDR3 loop: CASSSPRTQYF. For the CDR3, the DNA is TGTGCCAGCAGCTCTCCGAGGACCCAGTACTTC.

There are many counts of this clonotype. This rearrangement joins TRBV7-2 to TRBJ2-1; D tentatively fits TRBD1 or TRBD2 (5 bases each). This CDR3 is built from 14 residues. Trimming left V 2 bases short and J 10 bases short, with 15 bases between. CDR1 and CDR2 (germline): SGHTA, FQGNSA. The CDR3 reads CASSLLTPGREQFF. The CDR3 nucleotides are TGTGCCAGCAGCTTACTCACCCCGGGACGGGAGCAGTTCTTC.